This entry lists 2 T cell receptor beta chains sequenced from one sample in a study of cytomegalovirus exposure and HLA in healthy donors. The protocol was immunoSEQ multiplex PCR, while the TCRdb copy is restricted to in-frame clones and leaves out a portion. Here the sample spans 65,000 to 100,000 clones, approximately 94% being singletons. Sequenced input: PBMCs. These receptors were collected from a woman aged 30 to 39 in good health and CMV-seronegative.

The chain joins TRBV7-2 to TRBJ1-5; D might be TRBD1 (5 bases). This CDR3 spans 15 amino acids. The germline CDR1 and CDR2 sequences are SGHTA and FQGNSA. V lost 1 base, J lost 0 bases, and 7 bases lay in between. CDR3 DNA: TGTGCCAGCAGCTTAGTGCAGGGTAGCAATCAGCCCCAGCATTTT. Protein sequence: CASSLVQGSNQPQHF.

V usage is TRBV15 and J usage is TRBJ2-2; D might be TRBD2 (5 bases). CDR3 length: 17 residues. V was pared by 0 bases and J by 5 bases, with 16 bases between. Germline V CDR1 and CDR2: LNHNV, YYDKDF (reference sequence). The CDR3 DNA reads as TGTGCCACCAGCAGAGATCGGGTTTTGAGCGGAACCGGGGAGCTGTTTTTT. This codes for CATSRDRVLSGTGELFF.